These 28 T cell receptor beta chains were sequenced from one sample in a study of blood T cell repertoires in COVID-19. Assay used: immunoSEQ multiplex PCR; TCRdb lists only in-frame clones, some missing. There are about 300,000 clones in the sample; around 80% occur only once, and approximately 1.1% lies in the top ten. Material for sequencing was peripheral blood. Source of these receptors: a woman aged 45-65 years with acute or convalescent COVID-19.

This clone was observed once. The chain recombines TRBV7-8 with TRBJ1-3; 7 nucleotides line up with TRBD1. The CDR3 has 15 residues. V lost 5 bases, J lost 1 base, and 5 bases stayed unmatched. CDR1 SGHVS and CDR2 FQNEAQ come from the germline V gene. The DNA for the CDR3 is TGTGCCAGCAGCCAACAGACAGGGTCTGGAAACACCATATATTTT. Translating it yields CASSQQTGSGNTIYF.

The chain joins TRBV27 to TRBJ2-7; 8 bases map to TRBD2. The J call is in doubt because the DNA end fits TRBJ2-5 better. The CDR3 is 16 amino acids. In germline, CDR1 is MNHEY, CDR2 SMNVEV (reference sequence). The CDR3 reads CASSLSRTAGAETQYF. The CDR3 DNA follows: TGTGCCAGCAGTTTATCGAGAACAGCGGGAGCGGAGACCCAGTACTTC.

The CDR3 region is CASSLGTGEGGYTF. CDR3 DNA: TGTGCCAGCTCACTCGGGACAGGGGAAGGTGGCTACACCTTC. This rearrangement joins TRBV18 to TRBJ1-2; the match to TRBD1 covers 10 bases. The CDR3 contains 14 residues. V lost 4 bases and J lost 7; bases outside the gene matches: 6. CDR1 is KGHSH, CDR2 LQKENI, per germline.

The rearrangement joins TRBV10-3 to TRBJ1-2; a weak D match, TRBD1 (5 bases). CDR1 is ENHRY and CDR2 is SYGVKD in the germline V gene. The CDR3 is 14 amino acids. V lost 5 bases and J 2 bases, leaving 12 bases between the germline ends. The CDR3 spells CAISIDSFNYGYTF. CDR3 coding DNA: TGTGCCATCAGTATTGACAGCTTCAACTATGGCTACACCTTC.

The sample holds a few counts of this clone. The rearrangement joins TRBV12-3 or TRBV12-4 to TRBJ2-1; D not resolved. The CDR3 has 13 residues. V was cut by 10 bases and J by 1 base, with 11 bases left in between. The CDR3 DNA reads as TGTGCCATCCATGCCGCGTCCTACAATGAGCAGTTCTTC. Translated, it gives CAIHAASYNEQFF.

This clone showed up just a few times. The chain recombines TRBV30 with TRBJ1-3; weak D call: TRBD1 (6 bases). CDR3 size: 13 residues. Trimming took 2 bases from V and 14 from J, leaving 19 bases between them. CDR1 GTSNPN and CDR2 SVGIG come from the germline V gene (reference sequence). CDR3 sequence reads: CAWSLTLQGTLYF. CDR3 coding DNA: TGTGCCTGGAGTCTTACCCTACAGGGAACCCTATATTTT. Together with reference TRBV30 and TRBJ1-3, the CDR3 gives the full variable domain: SQTIHQWPATLVQPVGSPLSLECTVEGTSNPNLYWYRQAAGRGLQLLFYSVGIGQISSEVPQNLSASRPQDRQFILSSKKLLLSDSGFYLCAWSLTLQGTLYFGEGSWLTVV.

The genes are TRBV30 and TRBJ2-1; 8 bases are shared with TRBD1. This CDR3 spans 13 amino acids. Germline values: CDR1 GTSNPN, CDR2 SVGIG (reference sequence). With 8 bases clipped from V and 3 bases from J, the junction kept 6 bases outside the gene matches. The CDR3 is CAGRTGFYNEQFF. The CDR3 nucleotides are TGTGCCGGGCGGACAGGGTTCTACAATGAGCAGTTCTTC. The entire variable domain, with the rest obtained from reference TRBV30 and TRBJ2-1, is as follows: SQTIHQWPATLVQPVGSPLSLECTVEGTSNPNLYWYRQAAGRGLQLLFYSVGIGQISSEVPQNLSASRPQDRQFILSSKKLLLSDSGFYLCAGRTGFYNEQFFGPGTRLTVL.

This sequence joins TRBV19 and TRBJ2-3; TRBD1 might be the D (7 bases). Trimming removed 8 bases from V and 1 base from J, with 16 bases in between. Germline CDR1 reads LNHDA; CDR2 reads SQIVND (reference sequence). CDR3 size: 15 residues. Here the CDR3 reads CASQSTGTRTDTQYF. CDR3 in DNA: TGTGCCAGTCAGTCGACAGGGACTCGCACAGATACGCAGTATTTT. Full variable domain (rest looked up from reference TRBV19 and TRBJ2-3): DGGITQSPKYLFRKEGQNVTLSCEQNLNHDAMYWYRQDPGQGLRLIYYSQIVNDFQKGDIAEGYSVSREKKESFPLTVTSAQKNPTAFYLCASQSTGTRTDTQYFGPGTRLTVL.

The chain combines TRBV3-1 (or the pseudogene TRBV3-2) with TRBJ1-6; 9 positions match TRBD1. After removal of 1 base from V and 9 bases from J, the junction contained 4 bases not matched to a gene. CDR3 length: 15 amino acids. Germline values: CDR1 LGHDT, CDR2 YNNKEL (reference sequence). This CDR3 reads CASSQVTGGSSPLHF. CDR3 DNA sequence: TGTGCCAGCAGCCAAGTAACAGGGGGCTCTTCACCCCTCCACTTT.

The chain recombines TRBV18 with TRBJ1-1; D not certain. The CDR3 spans 17 residues. In germline, CDR1 is KGHSH, CDR2 LQKENI. With 5 bases removed from V and 1 base from J, the gap between germline ends came to 20 bases. The CDR3 protein is CASSILGPNGENTEAFF. For the CDR3, the DNA is TGTGCCAGCTCAATCTTAGGCCCAAACGGAGAGAACACTGAAGCTTTCTTT. The entire variable domain, with the rest obtained from reference TRBV18 and TRBJ1-1, is as follows: NAGVMQNPRHLVRRRGQEARLRCSPMKGHSHVYWYRQLPEEGLKFMVYLQKENIIDESGMPKERFSAEFPKEGPSILRIQQVVRGDSAAYFCASSILGPNGENTEAFFGQGTRLTVV.

V usage is TRBV6-1 and J usage is TRBJ1-1; D is uncertain. CDR1 is MNHNS and CDR2 is SASEGT in the germline V gene. This CDR3 contains 13 residues. V shed 1 base and J shed 4 bases, with 7 bases lying between them. The CDR3 nucleotides read TGTGCCAGCAGTGAAGTTCAGGTCACTGAAGCTTTCTTT. This translates into CASSEVQVTEAFF.

The chain couples TRBV15 to TRBJ2-7, with 9 bases that match TRBD1. Unmatched junction bases numbered 4, after V lost 2 bases and J lost 2 bases. CDR3 size: 15 residues. In germline, CDR1 is LNHNV, CDR2 YYDKDF (reference sequence). The CDR3 loop reads CATSRTRDRAYEQYF. The CDR3 nucleotides read TGTGCCACCAGCAGAACCCGGGACAGGGCCTACGAGCAGTACTTC.

This rearrangement joins TRBV30 to TRBJ2-2; no definite D call. The CDR3 spans 13 residues. Germline-derived CDR1 and CDR2 are GTSNPN and SVGIG (reference sequence). Trimming shortened V by 0 bases and J by 6 bases, and 8 bases separated the two germline ends. The CDR3 here is CAWSVRVSGELFF. Written as DNA, the CDR3 is TGTGCCTGGAGTGTACGGGTGTCCGGGGAGCTGTTTTTT.

The rearrangement links TRBV2 to TRBJ1-1; D gene uncertain. The germline gives CDR1 SNHLY, CDR2 FYNNEI. The V gene lost 5 bases and the J gene lost 8 bases, with 15 bases spanning the gap. The CDR3 contains 13 residues. CDR3 in DNA: TGTGCCAGCAGTAGAACGGTTCAGGTAGAAGCTTTCTTT. This translates into CASSRTVQVEAFF. Supplemented by reference TRBV2 and TRBJ1-1, the full variable domain reads EPEVTQTPSHQVTQMGQEVILRCVPISNHLYFYWYRQILGQKVEFLVSFYNNEISEKSEIFDDQFSVERPDGSNFTLKIRSTKLEDSAMYFCASSRTVQVEAFFGQGTRLTVV.

The chain recombines TRBV19 with TRBJ1-5, with D unclear. The germline gives CDR1 LNHDA, CDR2 SQIVND (reference sequence). This CDR3 has 16 amino acids. The V and J ends lost 0 bases and 7 bases respectively, with 16 bases between them. CDR3 sequence (DNA): TGTGCCAGTAGTATAGATCTTGGAGTGGAGGTCCAGCCCCAGCATTTT. As protein: CASSIDLGVEVQPQHF.

This CDR3 is CASSENRYQPQHF. CDR3 in DNA: TGTGCCAGCAGTGAGAACAGGTATCAGCCCCAGCATTTT. The V call is TRBV12-3 or TRBV12-4, the J call TRBJ1-5; D may be TRBD1 (5 bases). The CDR3 is 13 residues long. The V gene lost 5 bases and the J gene lost 5 bases, with 10 bases spanning the gap.

The V gene is TRBV4-3, the J gene TRBJ2-3, with 9 bases fitting TRBD2. The CDR3 sequence is 17 residues long. The trim removed 0 bases at V and 3 bases at J, leaving 7 bases unmatched. Looked up from germline, CDR1 is LGHNA and CDR2 is YSLEER. The CDR3 sequence is CASSQEHRTSGTDTQYF. The CDR3 region has the DNA TGCGCCAGCAGCCAAGAACACCGAACTAGCGGGACAGATACGCAGTATTTT.

As DNA, the CDR3 is TGTGCCAGCAGTAAACTAGTTCACCAGTACTTC. Translated: CASSKLVHQYF. V gene TRBV6-2 or TRBV6-3 combines with J gene TRBJ2-7, with a tentative D call TRBD2 (5 bases). Per the germline V gene, CDR1 is MNHEY and CDR2 is SVGEGT. The length of the CDR3 is 11 residues. The germline V and J ends were trimmed by 5 bases and 10 bases, with 12 bases remaining between them.

The chain has TRBV5-8 and TRBJ1-2; 10 nucleotides align to TRBD1. This CDR3 has 14 amino acids. V lost 4 bases, J lost 5 bases, and 5 bases stayed unmatched. Germline CDR1 is SGHTS and CDR2 is YDEGEE. The CDR3 bases are TGTGCCAGCAGCGGAGGGGACAGGGGTTATGGCTACACCTTC. Its protein is CASSGGDRGYGYTF.

The chain is built from TRBV7-9 and TRBJ1-4; D perhaps matches TRBD1 (5 bases). Germline V CDR1 and CDR2: SEHNR, FQNEAQ (reference sequence). Trimming left V 6 bases short and J 4 bases short, with 12 bases between. The CDR3 has 14 amino acids. DNA of the CDR3: TGTGCCAGCAGTCCTGACAGCCATAATGAAAAACTGTTTTTT. Translation gives CASSPDSHNEKLFF.

The CDR3 is CASSSDRAQDTQYF. CDR3 nucleotides: TGTGCCAGCAGTTCGGACAGGGCCCAGGATACGCAGTATTTT. The V and J genes are TRBV27 and TRBJ2-3, with 8 bases identical to TRBD1. The V segment lost 4 bases and the J segment 6 bases; nucleotides outside the gene matches: 6. The germline CDR1 and CDR2 sequences are MNHEY and SMNVEV (reference sequence). The CDR3 length is 14 residues.

This clone appeared once. An end of the junction does not agree with germline; a read error may underlie this. The chain employs TRBV12-3 or TRBV12-4 and TRBJ1-2; D gene unclear. CDR3 length equals 13 residues. The CDR3 is CASSPRENYSYTF. The CDR3 nucleotides read TGTGCCAGCAGCCCCCGGGAGAACTATAGCTACACCTTC.

The rearrangement links TRBV5-4 to TRBJ2-4; 8 nucleotides agree with TRBD2. Looked up from germline, CDR1 is SGHNT and CDR2 is YYREEE (reference sequence). There are 16 residues in the CDR3. Germline trimming cut 4 bases from V and 2 bases from J; bases unmatched to any gene: 8. CDR3 protein: CASSLRGGGTKNIQYF. The CDR3 coding sequence is TGTGCCAGCAGCCTTCGGGGGGGCGGAACCAAAAACATTCAGTACTTC. The full variable domain, in which reference TRBV5-4 and TRBJ2-4 provide the parts outside the CDR3, is ETGVTQSPTHLIKTRGQQVTLRCSSQSGHNTVSWYQQALGQGPQFIFQYYREEENGRGNFPPRFSGLQFPNYSSELNVNALELDDSALYLCASSLRGGGTKNIQYFGAGTRLSVL.

The chain is built from TRBV6-6 and TRBJ2-4, with D possibly matching TRBD2 (5 bases). Trimming left V 7 bases short and J 1 base short, with 17 bases between. In germline, CDR1 is MNHNY, CDR2 SVGAGI (reference sequence). This CDR3 is built from 16 residues. This CDR3 is CASTDRGLFAKNIQYF. The CDR3 DNA reads TGTGCCAGCACCGACCGGGGTTTATTCGCCAAAAACATTCAGTACTTC.

The chain is built from TRBV28 and TRBJ1-2, with a tentative D call TRBD1 (6 bases). The CDR3 spans 12 residues. Germline V gene lookup returns CDR1 MDHEN and CDR2 SYDVKM. V gave up 10 bases and J gave up 6 bases, with 15 bases separating them. In DNA form, the CDR3 reads TGTGCCATCGCGGTAGGGACAAATGGCTACACCTTC. It specifies CAIAVGTNGYTF.

This clone was seen only once. V gene TRBV28 combines with J gene TRBJ1-5; D is undetermined. The germline V and J ends were trimmed by 1 base and 9 bases, with 4 bases remaining between them. The CDR3 extends over 11 amino acids. Germline lookup yields CDR1 MDHEN and CDR2 SYDVKM. The DNA for the CDR3 is TGTGCCAGCAGTTTATCAGGGCCCCAGCATTTT. It specifies CASSLSGPQHF.

This clone appeared a single time. The chain couples TRBV21-1 to TRBJ2-3; TRBD2 reflects the table's D call only, with no check against the DNA. TRBV21-1 is flagged as a pseudogene. The CDR3 totals 17 residues. The CDR3 DNA reads TGTGCCAGCAGCAAACTAGCTGCTGGGGTAAGCACAGATACGCAGTATTTT. It yields the protein CASSKLAAGVSTDTQYF.

The V and J genes are TRBV19 and TRBJ1-2; no definite D call. Looked up from germline, CDR1 is LNHDA and CDR2 is SQIVND (reference sequence). The V gene lost 5 bases and the J gene lost 3 bases, with 13 bases spanning the gap. This CDR3 is 14 amino acids long. CDR3 protein: CASSLALTYYGYTF. DNA for the CDR3: TGTGCCAGTAGTTTAGCCCTCACTTACTATGGCTACACCTTC.